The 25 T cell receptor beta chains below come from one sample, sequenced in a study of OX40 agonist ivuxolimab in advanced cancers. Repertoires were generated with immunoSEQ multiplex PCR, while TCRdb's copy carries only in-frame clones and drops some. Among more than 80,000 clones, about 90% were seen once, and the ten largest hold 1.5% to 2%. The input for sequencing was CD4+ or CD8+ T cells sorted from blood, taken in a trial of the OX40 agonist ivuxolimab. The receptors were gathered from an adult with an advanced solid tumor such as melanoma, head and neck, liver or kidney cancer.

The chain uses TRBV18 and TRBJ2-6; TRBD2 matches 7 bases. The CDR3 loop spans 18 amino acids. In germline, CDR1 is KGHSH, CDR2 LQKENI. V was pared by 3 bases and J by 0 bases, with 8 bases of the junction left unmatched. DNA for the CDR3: TGTGCCAGCTCACCTAGAGCTAGCGGAAACTCTGGGGCCAACGTCCTGACTTTC. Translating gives CASSPRASGNSGANVLTF. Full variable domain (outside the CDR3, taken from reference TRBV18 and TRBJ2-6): NAGVMQNPRHLVRRRGQEARLRCSPMKGHSHVYWYRQLPEEGLKFMVYLQKENIIDESGMPKERFSAEFPKEGPSILRIQQVVRGDSAAYFCASSPRASGNSGANVLTFGAGSRLTVL.

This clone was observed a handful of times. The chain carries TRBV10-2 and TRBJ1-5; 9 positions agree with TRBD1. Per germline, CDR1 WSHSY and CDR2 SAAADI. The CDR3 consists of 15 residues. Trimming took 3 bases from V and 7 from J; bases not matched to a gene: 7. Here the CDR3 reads CASSETGGTGQPQHF. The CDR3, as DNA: TGCGCCAGCAGTGAAACAGGGGGCACCGGGCAGCCCCAGCATTTT.

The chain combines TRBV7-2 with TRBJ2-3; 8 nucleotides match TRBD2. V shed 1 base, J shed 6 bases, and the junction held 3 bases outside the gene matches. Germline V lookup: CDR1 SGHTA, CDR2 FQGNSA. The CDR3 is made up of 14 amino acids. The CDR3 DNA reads TGTGCCAGCAGCTTAGTAGCGGGAAGCGATACGCAGTATTTT. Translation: CASSLVAGSDTQYF.

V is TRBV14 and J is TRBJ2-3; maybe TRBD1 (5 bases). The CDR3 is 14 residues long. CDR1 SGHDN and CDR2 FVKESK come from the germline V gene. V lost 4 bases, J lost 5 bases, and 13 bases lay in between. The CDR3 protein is CASSLARAEDTQYF. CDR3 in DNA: TGTGCCAGCAGCCTGGCCAGGGCTGAAGATACGCAGTATTTT.

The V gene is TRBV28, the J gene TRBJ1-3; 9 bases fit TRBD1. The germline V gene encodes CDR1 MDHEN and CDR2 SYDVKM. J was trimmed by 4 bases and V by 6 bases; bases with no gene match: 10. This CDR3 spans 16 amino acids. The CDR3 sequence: CASSSTGTGRGNTIYF. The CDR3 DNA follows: TGTGCCAGCAGCTCGACCGGGACAGGGCGCGGAAACACCATATATTTT. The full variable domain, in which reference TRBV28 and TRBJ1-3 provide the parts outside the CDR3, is DVKVTQSSRYLVKRTGEKVFLECVQDMDHENMFWYRQDPGLGLRLIYFSYDVKMKEKGDIPEGYSVSREKKERFSLILESASTNQTSMYLCASSSTGTGRGNTIYFGEGSWLTVV.

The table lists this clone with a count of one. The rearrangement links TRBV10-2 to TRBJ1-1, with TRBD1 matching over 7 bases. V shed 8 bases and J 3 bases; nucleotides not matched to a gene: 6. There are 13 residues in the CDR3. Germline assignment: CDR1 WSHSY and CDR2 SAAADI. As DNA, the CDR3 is TGCGCCAGCGGCAGACAGGGTGACACTGAAGCTTTCTTT. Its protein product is CASGRQGDTEAFF.

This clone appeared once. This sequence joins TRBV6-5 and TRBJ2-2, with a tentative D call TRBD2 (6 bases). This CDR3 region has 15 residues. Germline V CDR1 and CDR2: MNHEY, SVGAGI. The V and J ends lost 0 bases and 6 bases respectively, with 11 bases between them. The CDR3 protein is CASSYSSGWAGELFF. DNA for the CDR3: TGTGCCAGCAGTTACTCGAGCGGGTGGGCCGGGGAGCTGTTTTTT.

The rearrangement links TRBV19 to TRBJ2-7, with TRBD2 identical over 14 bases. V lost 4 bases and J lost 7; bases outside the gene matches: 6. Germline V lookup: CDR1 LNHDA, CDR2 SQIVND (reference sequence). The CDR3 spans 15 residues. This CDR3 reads CASSKGLAGVYEQYF. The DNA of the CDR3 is TGTGCCAGTAGTAAGGGACTAGCGGGAGTCTATGAGCAGTACTTC. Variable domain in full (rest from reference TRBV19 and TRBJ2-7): DGGITQSPKYLFRKEGQNVTLSCEQNLNHDAMYWYRQDPGQGLRLIYYSQIVNDFQKGDIAEGYSVSREKKESFPLTVTSAQKNPTAFYLCASSKGLAGVYEQYFGPGTRLTVT.

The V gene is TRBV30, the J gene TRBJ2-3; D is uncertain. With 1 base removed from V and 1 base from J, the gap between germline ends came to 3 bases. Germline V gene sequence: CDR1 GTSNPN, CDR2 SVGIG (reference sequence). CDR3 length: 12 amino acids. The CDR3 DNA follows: TGTGCCTGGAGTGCGGGCACAGATACGCAGTATTTT. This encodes CAWSAGTDTQYF.

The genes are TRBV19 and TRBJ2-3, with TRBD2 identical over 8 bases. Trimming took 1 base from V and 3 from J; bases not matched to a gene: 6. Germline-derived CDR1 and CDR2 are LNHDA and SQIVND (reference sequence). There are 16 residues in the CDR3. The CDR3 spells CASSIAPGGRTDTQYF. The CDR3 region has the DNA TGTGCCAGTAGTATAGCACCGGGAGGGAGGACAGATACGCAGTATTTT. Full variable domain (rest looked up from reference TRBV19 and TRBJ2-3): DGGITQSPKYLFRKEGQNVTLSCEQNLNHDAMYWYRQDPGQGLRLIYYSQIVNDFQKGDIAEGYSVSREKKESFPLTVTSAQKNPTAFYLCASSIAPGGRTDTQYFGPGTRLTVL.

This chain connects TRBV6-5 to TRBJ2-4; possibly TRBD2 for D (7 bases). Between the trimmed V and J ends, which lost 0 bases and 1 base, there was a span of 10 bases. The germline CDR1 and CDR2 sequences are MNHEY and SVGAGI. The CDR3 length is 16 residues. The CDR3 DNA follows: TGTGCCAGCAGTTACTCGGGGGGGGCGGCCAAAAACATTCAGTACTTC. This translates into CASSYSGGAAKNIQYF.

The CDR3 DNA follows: TGTGCCAGCAGAAGGCTAGCGCAGAACACCGGGGAGCTGTTTTTT. Its translation is CASRRLAQNTGELFF. The chain combines TRBV2 with TRBJ2-2; D might be TRBD2 (6 bases). The germline V gene has CDR1 SNHLY and CDR2 FYNNEI. The CDR3 length is 15 residues. Trimming stripped 6 bases from V and 1 base from J, with 12 bases between.

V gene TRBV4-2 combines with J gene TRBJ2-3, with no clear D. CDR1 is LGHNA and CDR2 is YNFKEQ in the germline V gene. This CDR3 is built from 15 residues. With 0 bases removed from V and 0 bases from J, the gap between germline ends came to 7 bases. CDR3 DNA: TGTGCCAGCAGCCAAGACGGAACTAGCACAGATACGCAGTATTTT. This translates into CASSQDGTSTDTQYF.

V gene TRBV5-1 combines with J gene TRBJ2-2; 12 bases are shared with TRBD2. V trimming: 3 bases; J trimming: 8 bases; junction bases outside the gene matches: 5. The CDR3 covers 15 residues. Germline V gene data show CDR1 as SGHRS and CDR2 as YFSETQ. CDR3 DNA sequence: TGCGCCAGCAGCTGGAGGACTAGCGGGAATGGGGAGCTGTTTTTT. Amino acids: CASSWRTSGNGELFF.

The CDR3 loop reads CASSVGALAAGPDTQYF. As DNA, the CDR3 is TGCGCCAGCAGTGTAGGTGCACTAGCGGCCGGCCCCGATACGCAGTATTTT. This chain connects TRBV10-2 to TRBJ2-3; 8 bases agree with TRBD2. This CDR3 contains 17 residues. Germline values: CDR1 WSHSY, CDR2 SAAADI. J lost 6 bases, V lost 4 bases, and 15 bases had no gene match.

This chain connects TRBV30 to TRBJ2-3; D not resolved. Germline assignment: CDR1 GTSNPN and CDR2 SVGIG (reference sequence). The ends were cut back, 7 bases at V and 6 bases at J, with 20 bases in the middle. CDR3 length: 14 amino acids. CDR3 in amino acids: CAFQGLWGGDTQYF. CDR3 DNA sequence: TGTGCCTTCCAAGGGTTGTGGGGTGGCGATACGCAGTATTTT.

DNA for the CDR3: TGTGCCAGCAGTTATCTCAGGAATGAAAAACTGTTTTTT. It codes for CASSYLRNEKLFF. J is TRBJ1-4 and V is TRBV6-6; no firm D call. Germline CDR1 is MNHNY and CDR2 is SVGAGI (reference sequence). Trimming removed 3 bases from V and 5 bases from J, with 7 bases in between. The CDR3 has 13 residues.

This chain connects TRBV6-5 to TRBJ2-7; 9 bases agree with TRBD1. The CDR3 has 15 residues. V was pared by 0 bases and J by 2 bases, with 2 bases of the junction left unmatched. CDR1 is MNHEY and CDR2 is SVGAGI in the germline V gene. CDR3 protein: CASSYSDRGAYEQYF. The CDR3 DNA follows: TGTGCCAGCAGTTACTCGGACAGGGGAGCCTACGAGCAGTACTTC.

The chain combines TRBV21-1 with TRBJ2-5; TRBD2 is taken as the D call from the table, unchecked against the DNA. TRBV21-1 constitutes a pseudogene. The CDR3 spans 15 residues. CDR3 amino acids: CASSKERCHKETQYF. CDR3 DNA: TGTGCCAGCAGCAAAGAGCGGTGTCATAAAGAGACCCAGTACTTC.

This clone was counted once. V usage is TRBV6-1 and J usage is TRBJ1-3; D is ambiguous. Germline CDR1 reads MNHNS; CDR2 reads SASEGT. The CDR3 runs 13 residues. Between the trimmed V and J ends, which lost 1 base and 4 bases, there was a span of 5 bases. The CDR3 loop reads CASSEVEGNTIYF. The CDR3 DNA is TGTGCCAGCAGTGAAGTAGAGGGAAACACCATATATTTT.

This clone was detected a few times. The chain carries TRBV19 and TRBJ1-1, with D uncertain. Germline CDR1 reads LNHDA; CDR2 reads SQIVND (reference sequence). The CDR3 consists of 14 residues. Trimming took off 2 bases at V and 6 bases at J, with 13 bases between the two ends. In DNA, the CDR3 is TGTGCCAGTAGTATAAGTTTCCCAGTATCTGAAGCTTTCTTT. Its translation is CASSISFPVSEAFF.

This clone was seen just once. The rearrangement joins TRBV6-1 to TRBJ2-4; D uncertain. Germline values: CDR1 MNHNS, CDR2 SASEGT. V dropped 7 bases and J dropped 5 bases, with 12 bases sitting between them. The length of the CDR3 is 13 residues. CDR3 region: CASTLLGENIQYF. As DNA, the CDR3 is TGTGCCAGCACCCTCCTGGGTGAAAACATTCAGTACTTC.

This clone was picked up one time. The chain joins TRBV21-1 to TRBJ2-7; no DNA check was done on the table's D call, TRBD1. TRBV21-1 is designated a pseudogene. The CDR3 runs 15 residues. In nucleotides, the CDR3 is TGTGCCAGCAGCAATCAGGGGGTCGTCGCCTACGAGCAGTACTTC. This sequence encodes CASSNQGVVAYEQYF.

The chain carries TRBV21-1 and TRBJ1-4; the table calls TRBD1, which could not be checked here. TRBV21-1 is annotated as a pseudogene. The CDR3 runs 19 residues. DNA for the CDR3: TGTGCCAGCAGCAAAAAGGCTCCCTGCCGGGACAGAAGAAGTGAAAAACTGTTTTTT. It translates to CASSKKAPCRDRRSEKLFF.

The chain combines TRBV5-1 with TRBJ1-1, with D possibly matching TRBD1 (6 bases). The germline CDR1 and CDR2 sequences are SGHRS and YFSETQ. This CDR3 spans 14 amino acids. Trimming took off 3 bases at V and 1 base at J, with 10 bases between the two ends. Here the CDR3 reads CASSSLQGNTEAFF. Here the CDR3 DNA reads TGCGCCAGCAGCTCCCTACAGGGGAACACTGAAGCTTTCTTT. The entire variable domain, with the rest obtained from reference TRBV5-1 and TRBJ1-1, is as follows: KAGVTQTPRYLIKTRGQQVTLSCSPISGHRSVSWYQQTPGQGLQFLFEYFSETQRNKGNFPGRFSGRQFSNSRSEMNVSTLELGDSALYLCASSSLQGNTEAFFGQGTRLTVV.